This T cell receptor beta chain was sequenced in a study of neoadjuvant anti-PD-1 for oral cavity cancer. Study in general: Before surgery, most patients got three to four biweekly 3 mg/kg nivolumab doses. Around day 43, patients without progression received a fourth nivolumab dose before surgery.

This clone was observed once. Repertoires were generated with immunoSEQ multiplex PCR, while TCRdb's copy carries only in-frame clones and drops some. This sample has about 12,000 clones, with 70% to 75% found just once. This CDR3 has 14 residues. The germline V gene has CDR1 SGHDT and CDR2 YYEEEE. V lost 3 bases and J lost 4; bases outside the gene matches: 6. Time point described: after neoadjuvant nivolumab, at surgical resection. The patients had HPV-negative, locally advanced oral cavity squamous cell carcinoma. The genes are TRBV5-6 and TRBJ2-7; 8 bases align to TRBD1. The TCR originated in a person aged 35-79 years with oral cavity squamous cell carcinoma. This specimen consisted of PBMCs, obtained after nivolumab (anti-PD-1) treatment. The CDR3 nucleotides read TGTGCCAGCAGCTGGACAGGGAGAACGTACGAGCAGTACTTC. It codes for CASSWTGRTYEQYF.